This TCR beta chain derives from a study of T cell responses to AZD1222 COVID-19 vaccine. Whole-study results and caveats: Only 5 or 6 AZD1222 recipients were seropositive at baseline. Sampling captured repertoires only after the peak T cell response.

The CDR3 covers 14 residues. The V gene end was trimmed by 4 bases and the J gene end by 2 bases; junction bases not matched to a gene: 3. Germline V CDR1 and CDR2: SGHNT, YYREEE (reference sequence). On this clone: Its antigen is not identified.

The method was immunoSEQ multiplex PCR; TCRdb's version includes in-frame clones alone and lacks a portion of them. The sample has 95,000 to 120,000 clones, over 85% seen once. The receptor was derived from an adult in good health. Sequencing used peripheral blood, obtained on day 0 of MenACWY control vaccination. The chain carries TRBV5-4 and TRBJ1-1, with TRBD1 matching 9 bases. The CDR3 sequence is CASSLQGANTEAFF. In nucleotides, the CDR3 is TGTGCCAGCAGCCTACAGGGGGCAAACACTGAAGCTTTCTTT. Variable domain in full (rest from reference TRBV5-4 and TRBJ1-1): ETGVTQSPTHLIKTRGQQVTLRCSSQSGHNTVSWYQQALGQGPQFIFQYYREEENGRGNFPPRFSGLQFPNYSSELNVNALELDDSALYLCASSLQGANTEAFFGQGTRLTVV.